This T cell receptor (beta chain) was sequenced during a study of T cell responses to AZD1222 COVID-19 vaccine. At the level of the study: The study pooled second doses at about 4 or about 12 weeks. Regarding the study as a whole: It was only after the peak T cell response that any repertoires were sampled. CD4 TCRs linked to vaccination spanned spike, dominating at 160-218 and 743-854.

Profiled with immunoSEQ multiplex PCR; TCRdb holds only in-frame clones, not every one. The sample includes under 150,000 clones, about 93% of them seen just once. On this clone: Its antigen is unknown.

Germline assignment: CDR1 SEHNR and CDR2 FQNEAQ (reference sequence). V was shortened by 1 base and J by 3 bases, with 10 bases between the two germline ends. The CDR3 consists of 16 residues. The chain links TRBV7-9 to TRBJ2-6, with a possible D match to TRBD1 (5 bases). Here the sequenced sample was peripheral blood, taken on day 0 of AZD1222 vaccination. This TCR was recovered from an adult in good health. The CDR3 region is CASSLGGRLGANVLTF. The CDR3 DNA is TGTGCCAGCAGCTTAGGGGGCAGGCTTGGGGCCAACGTCCTGACTTTC.